This T cell receptor beta chain appears in the sequencing data of a study of T cell responses to AZD1222 COVID-19 vaccine. Only in-frame clones appear in the TCRdb table, and some are missing; sequencing was by immunoSEQ multiplex PCR. The table includes approximately 99,000 clones, roughly nine tenths detected once. This clone came up a few times. This TCR was recovered from an adult in good health. This specimen was peripheral blood, taken on day 0 of AZD1222 vaccination.

The CDR3 loop reads CASSPPSVPNTEAFF. CDR3 in DNA: TGTGCCAGCTCACCACCGTCCGTCCCGAACACTGAAGCTTTCTTT. The chain joins TRBV18 to TRBJ1-1, with D hard to call. V was clipped by 0 bases and J by 1 base, with 9 bases between them. There are 15 residues in the CDR3. Germline CDR1 is KGHSH and CDR2 is LQKENI. The full variable domain, in which reference TRBV18 and TRBJ1-1 provide the parts outside the CDR3, is NAGVMQNPRHLVRRRGQEARLRCSPMKGHSHVYWYRQLPEEGLKFMVYLQKENIIDESGMPKERFSAEFPKEGPSILRIQQVVRGDSAAYFCASSPPSVPNTEAFFGQGTRLTVV.